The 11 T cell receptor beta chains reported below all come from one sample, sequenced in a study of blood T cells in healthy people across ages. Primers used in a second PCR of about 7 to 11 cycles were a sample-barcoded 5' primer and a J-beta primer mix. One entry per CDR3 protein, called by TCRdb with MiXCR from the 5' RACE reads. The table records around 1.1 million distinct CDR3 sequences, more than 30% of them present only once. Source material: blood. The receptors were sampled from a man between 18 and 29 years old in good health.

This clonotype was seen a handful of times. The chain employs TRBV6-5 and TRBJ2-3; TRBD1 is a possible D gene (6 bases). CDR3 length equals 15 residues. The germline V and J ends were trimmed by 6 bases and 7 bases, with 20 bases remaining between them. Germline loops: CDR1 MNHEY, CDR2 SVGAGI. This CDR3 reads CASSRTGRSLYTQYF. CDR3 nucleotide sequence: TGTGCCAGCAGCCGCACAGGGCGCAGTTTGTATACGCAGTATTTT.

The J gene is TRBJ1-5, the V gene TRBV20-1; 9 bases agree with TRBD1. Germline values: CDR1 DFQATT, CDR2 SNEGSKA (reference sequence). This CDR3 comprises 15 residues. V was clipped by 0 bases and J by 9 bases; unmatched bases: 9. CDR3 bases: TGCAGTGCTAGAGAGACAGGGGGGCCTAGTAGGCCCCAGCATTTT. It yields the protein CSARETGGPSRPQHF.

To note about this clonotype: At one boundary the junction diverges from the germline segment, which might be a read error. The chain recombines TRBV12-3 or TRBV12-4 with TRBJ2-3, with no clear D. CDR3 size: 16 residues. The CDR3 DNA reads TGTGCCAGCAGTTTAGCGCAGGCAGTTAGCACAGATACGCAATATTTT. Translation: CASSLAQAVSTDTQYF.

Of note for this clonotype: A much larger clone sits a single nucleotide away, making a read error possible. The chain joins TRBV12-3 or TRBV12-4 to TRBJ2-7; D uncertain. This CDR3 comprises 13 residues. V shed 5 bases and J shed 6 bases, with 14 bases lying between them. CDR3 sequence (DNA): TGTGCCAGCAGTCCCGAGACTGATTTCGAGCAGTACTTC. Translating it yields CASSPETDFEQYF.

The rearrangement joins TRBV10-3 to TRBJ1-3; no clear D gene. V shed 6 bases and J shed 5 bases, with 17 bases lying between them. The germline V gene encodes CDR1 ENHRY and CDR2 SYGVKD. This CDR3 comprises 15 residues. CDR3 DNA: TGTGCCATCAGAGCTGACCAGATACTTAGAAACACCATATATTTT. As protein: CAIRADQILRNTIYF.

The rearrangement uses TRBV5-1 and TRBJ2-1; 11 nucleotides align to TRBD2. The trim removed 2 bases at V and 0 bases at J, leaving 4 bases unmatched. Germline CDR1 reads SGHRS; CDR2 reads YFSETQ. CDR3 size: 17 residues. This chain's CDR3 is CASSLVAGGSSYNEQFF. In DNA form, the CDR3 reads TGCGCCAGCAGCTTAGTAGCGGGGGGGAGCTCCTACAATGAGCAGTTCTTC.

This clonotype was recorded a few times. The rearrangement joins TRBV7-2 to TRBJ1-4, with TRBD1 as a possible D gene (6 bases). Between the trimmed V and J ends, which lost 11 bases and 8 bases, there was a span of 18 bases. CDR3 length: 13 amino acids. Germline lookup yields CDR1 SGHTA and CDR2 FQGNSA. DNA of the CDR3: TGTGCCTCCAAGAGGGGGGGCGAAGAAAAACTGTTTTTT. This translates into CASKRGGEEKLFF.

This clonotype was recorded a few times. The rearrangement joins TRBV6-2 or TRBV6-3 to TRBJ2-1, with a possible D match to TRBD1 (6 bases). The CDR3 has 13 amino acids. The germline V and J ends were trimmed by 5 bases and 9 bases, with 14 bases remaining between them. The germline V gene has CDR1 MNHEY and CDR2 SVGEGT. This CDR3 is CASSRDLTGEQFF. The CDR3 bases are TGTGCCAGCAGTCGCGACCTGACAGGTGAGCAGTTCTTC.

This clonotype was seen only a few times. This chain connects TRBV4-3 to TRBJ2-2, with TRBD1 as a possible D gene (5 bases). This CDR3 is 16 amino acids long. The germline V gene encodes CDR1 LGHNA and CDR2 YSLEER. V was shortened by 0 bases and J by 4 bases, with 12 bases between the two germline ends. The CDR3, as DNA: TGCGCCAGCAGCCAAGAGGTCAGGGCTGGCACCGGGGAGCTGTTTTTT. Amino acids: CASSQEVRAGTGELFF.

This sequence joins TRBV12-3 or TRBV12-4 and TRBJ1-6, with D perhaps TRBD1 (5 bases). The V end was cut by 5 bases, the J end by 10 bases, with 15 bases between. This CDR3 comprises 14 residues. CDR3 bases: TGTGCCAGCAGTGCCCGGGGGTTCGGGTCACCCCTCCACTTT. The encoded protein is CASSARGFGSPLHF.

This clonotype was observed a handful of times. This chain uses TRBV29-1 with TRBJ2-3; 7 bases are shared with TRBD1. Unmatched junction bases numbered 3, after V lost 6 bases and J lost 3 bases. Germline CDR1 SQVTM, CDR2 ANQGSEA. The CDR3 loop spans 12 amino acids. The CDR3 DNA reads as TGCAGCGTGATGGACAGGACAGATACGCAGTATTTT. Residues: CSVMDRTDTQYF.